A few counts support the clone carrying this TCR beta chain. This CDR3 spans 15 amino acids. V shed 7 bases, J shed 7 bases, and the junction held 11 bases outside the gene matches. Germline lookup yields CDR1 SEHNR and CDR2 FQNEAQ (reference sequence). The data are from a study of OX40 agonist ivuxolimab in advanced cancers. Profiling relied on immunoSEQ multiplex PCR, and the TCRdb table lists in-frame clones only, not all of them. The data hold about 82,000 clones, with approximately 82% observed a single time. The chain couples TRBV7-9 to TRBJ1-4; TRBD1 agrees at 8 bases. Source: CD4+ or CD8+ T cells sorted from blood, taken in a trial of the OX40 agonist ivuxolimab. The source of this sequence is an adult with an advanced solid tumor such as melanoma, head and neck, liver or kidney cancer. The chain's CDR3 is CASTPGGRDVEKLFF. CDR3 sequence (DNA): TGTGCCAGCACCCCAGGGGGCAGGGACGTTGAAAAACTGTTTTTT. The full variable domain, with the rest looked up from reference TRBV7-9 and TRBJ1-4, is DTGVSQNPRHKITKRGQNVTFRCDPISEHNRLYWYRQTLGQGPEFLTYFQNEAQLEKSRLLSDRFSAERPKGSFSTLEIQRTEQGDSAMYLCASTPGGRDVEKLFFGSGTQLSVL.